This TCR beta chain was recorded in a study of blood T cell repertoires in COVID-19. As for the study in general: In each case, the material was cDNA or gDNA derived from T cells, B-cell-depleted T cells, or PBMCs.

Original processing notes: It was from reference gene primer amplification that nucleated cell counts were estimated. TCRdb keeps only in-frame clones here, not all; method: immunoSEQ multiplex PCR. D and trimming were read from the DNA, whereas the V and J calls and clone size are those reported in that table. The sample yields 300,000 to 400,000 clones, about 89% seen once. This CDR3 has 12 residues. The germline V gene has CDR1 SGHTS and CDR2 YDEGEE. The V and J ends lost 4 bases and 11 bases respectively, with 15 bases between them. This receptor was obtained from a woman in her 50s with COVID-19, enrolled during active disease. The sequenced material came from peripheral blood. The V call is TRBV5-8, the J call TRBJ1-1, with D perhaps TRBD1 (6 bases). CDR3 nucleotides: TGTGCCAGCAGCCCGGAGACAGGAGATGCTTTCTTT. Its translation is CASSPETGDAFF.